This TCR beta chain was identified in a study of T cell repertoires in aging, cancer and after chemotherapy. Overall study context: Donor ages fell into six groups from 30 or younger up to 70 or older. Whole-study findings and limits: Across the chemotherapy interval, each cancer cohort showed higher median generation probability, suggesting thymic rebound.

The CDR3 spans 15 residues. V lost 7 bases and J lost 7, with 19 bases in between. Germline CDR1 MNHNS, CDR2 SASEGT. TCR beta rearrangements were amplified from peripheral blood genomic DNA. Points on this clonotype: Its antigen remains unknown.

Multiplex touch-down PCR with TRB-A/B primers amplified rearranged V-D-J TRB sequences. TCRdb processed the multiplex PCR reads anew with MiXCR; each CDR3 protein has one entry. The profile shows more than 4,000 distinct CDR3 sequences, roughly 29% of them singletons. The TCR originated in a human donor with a blood cancer. V usage is TRBV6-1 and J usage is TRBJ1-4, with a weak D call TRBD1 (5 bases). The specimen sequenced was blood. The CDR3, as DNA: TGTGCCAGCACCCCAGAAGCGGGGCTCAGTGAAAAACTGTTTTTT. This gives the protein CASTPEAGLSEKLFF.